This entry is about one TCR beta chain. What it binds is unknown. The data are from a study of shared clonotypes between healthy human individuals. Study-level results: Genetic and exposure-history diversity was limited by the small donor number. Tissue TCR repertoires likely differ from these blood-only repertoires.

Each PCR replicate from the sorted subsets contained roughly 210 ng DNA, which is 25,000 to 30,000 T cell genomes. Sequencing was performed with immunoSEQ multiplex PCR; in TCRdb, only in-frame clones are kept and a portion is missing. The table includes approximately 2,300,000 clones, around 93% detected once. The ends lost 5 bases at V and 7 bases at J; junction bases unmatched: 12. The CDR3 extends over 15 amino acids. Germline CDR1 SGHRS, CDR2 YFSETQ. This sequence was found in a man younger than 35 in good health. Some clones in this sample may be carry-over from other donors' samples. Sequencing used naive CD4+ T cells from PBMCs. Subset of the sample: CD45RA+ positively selected. V gene TRBV5-1 combines with J gene TRBJ2-7; 10 nucleotides match TRBD1. CDR3 amino acids: CASSSGQGGLMEQYF. The CDR3 region has the DNA TGCGCCAGCAGTTCCGGACAGGGGGGCCTTATGGAGCAGTACTTC. The whole variable domain, remainder taken from reference TRBV5-1 and TRBJ2-7, is KAGVTQTPRYLIKTRGQQVTLSCSPISGHRSVSWYQQTPGQGLQFLFEYFSETQRNKGNFPGRFSGRQFSNSRSEMNVSTLELGDSALYLCASSSGQGGLMEQYFGPGTRLTVT.